These 30 T cell receptor beta chains originate from one sample sequenced in a study of blood T cell repertoires in COVID-19. Libraries were prepared by immunoSEQ multiplex PCR; TCRdb keeps only in-frame clonotypes and omits some of them. The table shows 150,000 to 200,000 clones, with approximately 85% occurring only once. Sequencing input: peripheral blood. Source of these receptors: a man between 60 and 75 years old with acute or convalescent COVID-19.

J is TRBJ2-5 and V is TRBV6-2 or TRBV6-3, with TRBD2 identical over 14 bases. Trimming at V came to 6 bases and at J to 2 bases, leaving 5 bases not matched to a gene. Per the germline V gene, CDR1 is MNHEY and CDR2 is SVGEGT. This CDR3 has 16 residues. CDR3 loop: CASSRGLAGGQETQYF. CDR3 sequence (DNA): TGTGCCAGCAGCCGTGGACTAGCGGGAGGTCAAGAGACCCAGTACTTC.

The chain joins TRBV19 to TRBJ2-2; possibly TRBD2 for D (5 bases). Trimming shortened V by 10 bases and J by 7 bases, and 13 bases separated the two germline ends. The germline V gene has CDR1 LNHDA and CDR2 SQIVND (reference sequence). CDR3 length: 12 residues. CDR3 coding DNA: TGTGCCACCCGTGGGAGTGTCGGGGAGCTGTTTTTT. Translated: CATRGSVGELFF. Looking up the rest from reference TRBV19 and TRBJ2-2 gives the full variable domain: DGGITQSPKYLFRKEGQNVTLSCEQNLNHDAMYWYRQDPGQGLRLIYYSQIVNDFQKGDIAEGYSVSREKKESFPLTVTSAQKNPTAFYLCATRGSVGELFFGEGSRLTVL.

This clone was seen more than once but under ten times. This chain uses TRBV3-1 (or the pseudogene TRBV3-2) with TRBJ2-5, with 7 positions matching TRBD2. Germline-derived CDR1 and CDR2 are LGHDT and YNNKEL (reference sequence). V gave up 5 bases and J gave up 9 bases; unmatched junction bases: 0. The CDR3 has 10 amino acids. CDR3 sequence reads: CASSGGAQYF. The CDR3, as DNA: TGTGCCAGCAGCGGGGGGGCCCAGTACTTC.

The rearrangement uses TRBV28 and TRBJ1-1, with 7 bases identical to TRBD1. There are 16 residues in the CDR3. Losses at the gene ends were 4 bases for V and 7 bases for J; bases not matched to a gene: 15. The germline V gene encodes CDR1 MDHEN and CDR2 SYDVKM. The CDR3 DNA follows: TGTGCCAGCAGTTGGTACCCCGGGACAGTGTCTCATGAAGCTTTCTTT. It codes for CASSWYPGTVSHEAFF.

This rearrangement joins TRBV4-2 to TRBJ2-1; 13 bases match TRBD2. J gave up 3 bases and V 1 base, and 9 bases lay outside the gene matches. The CDR3 totals 19 residues. Germline-derived CDR1 and CDR2 are LGHNA and YNFKEQ. CDR3 sequence (DNA): TGTGCCAGCAGCCAAGTCGGGACTAGCGGGAAAAGGGTCTACAATGAGCAGTTCTTC. This sequence encodes CASSQVGTSGKRVYNEQFF.

V usage is TRBV15 and J usage is TRBJ2-3; 9 bases are a match to TRBD2. The CDR3 is 18 amino acids. Trimming took 1 base from V and 5 from J; bases not matched to a gene: 13. Germline CDR1 is LNHNV and CDR2 is YYDKDF (reference sequence). The CDR3 region has the DNA TGTGCCACCAGCAGAGGAGTAGCGGGAGCTGGCGTCGGAGATACGCAGTATTTT. Translated: CATSRGVAGAGVGDTQYF. The full variable domain, completed using reference TRBV15 and TRBJ2-3, is DAMVIQNPRYQVTQFGKPVTLSCSQTLNHNVMYWYQQKSSQAPKLLFHYYDKDFNNEADTPDNFQSRRPNTSFCFLDIRSPGLGDTAMYLCATSRGVAGAGVGDTQYFGPGTRLTVL.

V gene TRBV5-1 combines with J gene TRBJ2-1; D remains unclear. The CDR3 is 14 amino acids. CDR1 is SGHRS, CDR2 YFSETQ, per germline. V lost 4 bases, J lost 0 bases, and 8 bases lay in between. This CDR3 reads CASSPAGSYNEQFF. The DNA for the CDR3 is TGCGCCAGCAGCCCGGCAGGCTCCTACAATGAGCAGTTCTTC. The full variable domain, completed using reference TRBV5-1 and TRBJ2-1, is KAGVTQTPRYLIKTRGQQVTLSCSPISGHRSVSWYQQTPGQGLQFLFEYFSETQRNKGNFPGRFSGRQFSNSRSEMNVSTLELGDSALYLCASSPAGSYNEQFFGPGTRLTVL.

This clone showed up just once. The CDR3 reads CASSHAKLLTDTQYF. CDR3 in DNA: TGTGCCAGCAGCCATGCGAAGTTACTCACAGATACGCAGTATTTT. The chain carries TRBV3-1 (or the pseudogene TRBV3-2) and TRBJ2-3; D gene unclear. V lost 3 bases to trimming and J lost 2 bases, with 12 bases between them. Germline values: CDR1 LGHDT, CDR2 YNNKEL (reference sequence). The CDR3 has 15 residues.

The chain carries TRBV27 and TRBJ2-3; D unclear. Trimming removed 3 bases from V and 2 bases from J, with 6 bases in between. Germline V gives CDR1 MNHEY, CDR2 SMNVEV (reference sequence). The CDR3 length is 13 residues. The CDR3 spells CASSFGLTDTQYF. In DNA form, the CDR3 reads TGTGCCAGCAGTTTCGGTCTCACAGATACGCAGTATTTT.

For the CDR3, the DNA is TGTGCCAGCAGCACCGGGACAGGGAACCGAAAAAATGAAAAACTGTTTTTT. It encodes CASSTGTGNRKNEKLFF. V is TRBV28 and J is TRBJ1-4, with TRBD1 matching over 9 bases. Germline-derived CDR1 and CDR2 are MDHEN and SYDVKM. The CDR3 has 17 amino acids. The ends lost 6 bases at V and 5 bases at J; junction bases unmatched: 13.

The chain is built from TRBV3-1 (or the pseudogene TRBV3-2) and TRBJ2-7; 7 bases are shared with TRBD1. V trimming: 8 bases; J trimming: 6 bases; junction bases outside the gene matches: 7. Germline V CDR1 and CDR2: LGHDT, YNNKEL (reference sequence). The CDR3 sequence is 12 residues long. CDR3 loop: CASARQGTEQYF. CDR3 DNA: TGTGCCAGCGCCCGACAGGGTACCGAGCAGTACTTC.

This chain's CDR3 is CASSLEGLASGAYEQYF. The CDR3 DNA follows: TGTGCCAGCAGCTTAGAGGGTCTTGCTTCAGGGGCCTACGAGCAGTACTTC. V and J are TRBV7-2 and TRBJ2-7, with D perhaps matching TRBD1 (6 bases). The CDR3 has 17 amino acids. The V gene lost 1 base and the J gene lost 2 bases, with 18 bases spanning the gap. Germline CDR1 is SGHTA and CDR2 is FQGNSA.

The rearrangement links TRBV7-2 to TRBJ2-7, with TRBD1 identical over 8 bases. The germline V gene encodes CDR1 SGHTA and CDR2 FQGNSA. The CDR3 has 13 amino acids. The junction had 7 bases not matched to a gene; V was cut back by 8 bases and J by 4 bases. CDR3: CASGDRGTYEQYF. CDR3 bases: TGTGCCAGCGGAGACAGGGGTACATACGAGCAGTACTTC.

The gene calls are TRBV7-2 and TRBJ2-4; tentative D call: TRBD2 (6 bases). Germline V CDR1 and CDR2: SGHTA, FQGNSA. V lost 1 base, J lost 10 bases, and 26 bases lay in between. CDR3 length equals 18 residues. The CDR3 DNA sequence: TGTGCCAGCAGCTTAGTCGAGAGTAGCGGACTCGAGGAGGGGATTCAGTACTTC. It is translated as CASSLVESSGLEEGIQYF.

DNA for the CDR3: TGTGCCAGCAGTCGAAGGGGCGAGCAGTACTTC. Translated, it gives CASSRRGEQYF. V gene TRBV28 combines with J gene TRBJ2-7, with a possible D match to TRBD1 (5 bases). CDR1 is MDHEN and CDR2 is SYDVKM in the germline V gene. The V and J ends lost 5 bases and 6 bases respectively, with 8 bases between them. This CDR3 comprises 11 residues.

The chain combines TRBV6-6 with TRBJ2-7; 7 bases are a match to TRBD1. The CDR3 loop spans 15 amino acids. Per the germline V gene, CDR1 is MNHNY and CDR2 is SVGAGI (reference sequence). The ends lost 2 bases at V and 7 bases at J; junction bases unmatched: 11. For the CDR3, the DNA is TGTGCCAGCAGTTACACGAGGGGGCGGTCTCGGGAGCAGTACTTC. Translating it yields CASSYTRGRSREQYF.

This clone was observed once. The rearrangement joins TRBV15 to TRBJ2-7; D perhaps matches TRBD1 (5 bases). The germline gives CDR1 LNHNV, CDR2 YYDKDF (reference sequence). V gave up 0 bases and J gave up 7 bases, with 10 bases separating them. The CDR3 length is 13 residues. For the CDR3, the DNA is TGTGCCACCAGCAGAGATGTCAGGGCAGAGCAGTACTTC. This codes for CATSRDVRAEQYF.

The rearrangement links TRBV9 to TRBJ2-3; the match to TRBD2 covers 7 bases. V shed 0 bases, J shed 4 bases, and the junction held 14 bases outside the gene matches. Looked up from germline, CDR1 is SGDLS and CDR2 is YYNGEE. CDR3 length: 18 residues. The CDR3 loop is CASSVALRAGVSSDTQYF. The CDR3 region has the DNA TGTGCCAGCAGCGTAGCTCTTAGGGCGGGAGTTTCCTCAGATACGCAGTATTTT. Complete variable domain (other parts from reference TRBV9 and TRBJ2-3): DSGVTQTPKHLITATGQRVTLRCSPRSGDLSVYWYQQSLDQGLQFLIQYYNGEERAKGNILERFSAQQFPDLHSELNLSSLELGDSALYFCASSVALRAGVSSDTQYFGPGTRLTVL.

V is TRBV7-6 and J is TRBJ2-1, with 7 bases identical to TRBD1. Germline assignment: CDR1 SGHVS and CDR2 FNYEAQ. Trimming at V came to 3 bases and at J to 8 bases, leaving 10 bases not matched to a gene. The CDR3 is 15 residues long. In DNA form, the CDR3 reads TGTGCCAGCAGCTTTACCGGGACAGCAATCGATGAGCAGTTCTTC. It is translated as CASSFTGTAIDEQFF.

This chain joins TRBV27 and TRBJ1-1; 7 bases agree with TRBD1. This CDR3 has 13 residues. Per germline, CDR1 MNHEY and CDR2 SMNVEV (reference sequence). The V gene end was trimmed by 6 bases and the J gene end by 12 bases; junction bases not matched to a gene: 13. The CDR3 DNA follows: TGTGCCAGCAGAGCAGGGACAGACCGGAGGACTTTCTTT. Its protein product is CASRAGTDRRTFF.

In regard to this clone: In the same sample, other DNA sequences code for this CDR3. The chain recombines TRBV28 with TRBJ2-6, with 9 bases that match TRBD1. This CDR3 has 15 residues. Germline CDR1 is MDHEN and CDR2 is SYDVKM. Germline trimming cut 5 bases from V and 2 bases from J; bases unmatched to any gene: 1. CDR3 residues: CASSRDRAGANVLTF. The CDR3 DNA is TGTGCCAGCAGTCGGGACAGGGCTGGGGCCAACGTCCTGACTTTC.

The V call is TRBV5-1, the J call TRBJ2-1; 10 bases line up with TRBD2. Germline V gene sequence: CDR1 SGHRS, CDR2 YFSETQ. The CDR3 extends over 19 amino acids. The ends lost 4 bases at V and 4 bases at J; junction bases unmatched: 17. In DNA form, the CDR3 reads TGCGCCAGCAGCAATTGGGACTACCAGCGGGAGGGAGGGTACAATGAGCAGTTCTTC. Translation gives CASSNWDYQREGGYNEQFF.

The chain carries TRBV25-1 and TRBJ1-1; possible D gene TRBD1, 5 bases. CDR3 length equals 17 residues. The V end was cut by 5 bases, the J end by 0 bases, with 19 bases between. CDR1 and CDR2 from the germline V gene are MGHDK and SYGVNS. The CDR3 protein is CASSPGELYRMNTEAFF. The CDR3 DNA reads as TGTGCCAGCAGTCCGGGGGAGCTTTACAGAATGAACACTGAAGCTTTCTTT.

CDR3 protein: CSVEDPYRGSVEQYF. The CDR3 nucleotides read TGCAGCGTTGAAGATCCTTATAGGGGGAGTGTCGAGCAGTACTTC. The chain employs TRBV29-1 and TRBJ2-7; possible D gene TRBD1, 6 bases. In germline, CDR1 is SQVTM, CDR2 ANQGSEA. V was pared by 0 bases and J by 6 bases, with 18 bases between. This CDR3 is built from 15 residues.

This clone was recorded once. The CDR3 loop reads CASRGTTGNTIYF. For the CDR3, the DNA is TGTGCCAGCAGGGGGACTACTGGAAACACCATATATTTT. The chain combines TRBV2 with TRBJ1-3; the D gene is possibly TRBD1 (5 bases). The CDR3 contains 13 residues. Trimming cost V 6 bases and J 2 bases, with 8 bases left between them. Germline V gives CDR1 SNHLY, CDR2 FYNNEI.

V is TRBV5-6 and J is TRBJ2-2; TRBD2 aligns across 9 bases. Germline V CDR1 and CDR2: SGHDT, YYEEEE. J lost 5 bases, V lost 3 bases, and 8 bases had no gene match. The CDR3 has 16 amino acids. The CDR3 DNA sequence: TGTGCCAGCAGCTGGGGGTCCGGACTAGCGACCGGGGAGCTGTTTTTT. Its translation is CASSWGSGLATGELFF. The full variable domain, its missing parts supplied by reference TRBV5-6 and TRBJ2-2, is DAGVTQSPTHLIKTRGQQVTLRCSPKSGHDTVSWYQQALGQGPQFIFQYYEEEERQRGNFPDRFSGHQFPNYSSELNVNALLLGDSALYLCASSWGSGLATGELFFGEGSRLTVL.

This rearrangement joins TRBV5-4 to TRBJ2-7; tentatively, D is TRBD2 (6 bases). There are 16 residues in the CDR3. Germline V lookup: CDR1 SGHNT, CDR2 YYREEE (reference sequence). V shed 7 bases and J shed 3 bases, with 23 bases lying between them. The CDR3 bases are TGTGCCAGCTACGATCGGAGGGGAGCCTCCCTCTACGAGCAGTACTTC. Amino acid sequence: CASYDRRGASLYEQYF.

The chain combines TRBV5-1 with TRBJ2-2; D is possibly TRBD1 (5 bases). V dropped 1 base and J dropped 1 base, with 5 bases sitting between them. CDR1 SGHRS and CDR2 YFSETQ come from the germline V gene. This CDR3 comprises 14 residues. Here the CDR3 DNA reads TGCGCCAGCAGCTTGACAGGGAACACCGGGGAGCTGTTTTTT. Translation: CASSLTGNTGELFF.

This clone was recorded once. V gene TRBV28 combines with J gene TRBJ1-5, with D possibly matching TRBD1 (5 bases). The V end lost 8 bases, the J end lost 2 bases, and 16 bases lay between the germline ends. Germline CDR1 MDHEN, CDR2 SYDVKM. The CDR3 covers 15 residues. The CDR3 region has the DNA TGTGCCAGCCGAGGAGGGGCTGTCGGCAATCAGCCCCAGCATTTT. Translating gives CASRGGAVGNQPQHF.

The J gene is TRBJ2-5, the V gene TRBV7-2, with TRBD2 matching 7 bases. The CDR3 spans 15 residues. Looked up from germline, CDR1 is SGHTA and CDR2 is FQGNSA. The junction had 6 bases not matched to a gene; V was cut back by 0 bases and J by 5 bases. CDR3 loop: CASSLAGGATETQYF. The CDR3 DNA is TGTGCCAGCAGCTTAGCGGGAGGGGCGACGGAGACCCAGTACTTC.